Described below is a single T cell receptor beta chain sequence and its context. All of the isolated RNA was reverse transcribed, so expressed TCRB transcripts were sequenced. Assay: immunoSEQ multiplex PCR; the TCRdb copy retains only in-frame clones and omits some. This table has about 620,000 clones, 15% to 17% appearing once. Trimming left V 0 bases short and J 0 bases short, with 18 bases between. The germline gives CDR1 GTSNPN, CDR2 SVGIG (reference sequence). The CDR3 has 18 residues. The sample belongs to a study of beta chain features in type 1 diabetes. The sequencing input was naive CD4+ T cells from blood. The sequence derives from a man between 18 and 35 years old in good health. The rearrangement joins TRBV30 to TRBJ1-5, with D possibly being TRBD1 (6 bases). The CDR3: CAWSVQSPGHLSNQPQHF. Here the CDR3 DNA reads TGTGCCTGGAGTGTACAATCGCCGGGACACCTTAGCAATCAGCCCCAGCATTTT.